This TCR beta chain was documented in a study of identical twins. There are a few counts of this clonotype. TCRdb called the 5' RACE reads again in MiXCR, with one record for every CDR3 protein. The sample holds around 670,000 distinct CDR3 sequences, roughly 6% seen once. What was sequenced was naive T cells sorted from blood. The origin of this receptor is a man between 18 and 35 years old in good health.

CDR3 bases: TGTGCCAGCAGCGTAATGGGACTAGCGGAAAACTACGAGCAGTACTTC. The encoded protein is CASSVMGLAENYEQYF. V is TRBV9 and J is TRBJ2-7, with TRBD2 matching 11 bases. V lost 1 base, J lost 3 bases, and 6 bases stayed unmatched. Looked up from germline, CDR1 is SGDLS and CDR2 is YYNGEE. This CDR3 is built from 16 residues.